Shown below are 10 T cell receptor beta chains from a single sample sequenced in a study of blood T cells in healthy people across ages. The use of a sample-barcoded 5' primer and a J-beta primer mix characterized a second PCR of roughly 6 to 11 cycles. A single record per CDR3 protein comes from TCRdb applying MiXCR to the 5' RACE reads. There are hundreds of thousands of distinct CDR3 sequences in the sample; around 21% occur only once, and approximately 3.6% lies in the top ten. The sequencing sample was made of blood. The receptors were sampled from a man aged 65 to 79 in good health.

Concerning this clonotype itself: A clone one base away is much larger, so this may be a read error. This chain joins TRBV12-3 or TRBV12-4 and TRBJ2-5, with D uncertain. This CDR3 is 13 amino acids long. The CDR3 loop is CAGSFDHQETQYF. The CDR3 DNA is TGTGCCGGCAGTTTCGACCACCAAGAGACCCAGTACTTC.

This clonotype was counted ten times or more. This CDR3 is CASGSGSGNEQYF. The DNA for the CDR3 is TGCGCCAGCGGAAGCGGGAGTGGAAACGAGCAGTACTTC. The chain recombines TRBV5-1 with TRBJ2-5; TRBD2 aligns across 8 bases. The assigned J gene may be wrong: the sequence end matches TRBJ2-7 better. This CDR3 region has 13 residues. Germline loops: CDR1 SGHRS, CDR2 YFSETQ.

The rearrangement joins TRBV10-3 to TRBJ2-7, with 8 bases aligning to TRBD2. CDR1 and CDR2 from the germline V gene are ENHRY and SYGVKD. After removal of 0 bases from V and 3 bases from J, the junction contained 7 bases not matched to a gene. CDR3 length equals 16 residues. The CDR3 is CAISESAAGTSYEQYF. As DNA, the CDR3 is TGTGCCATCAGTGAGTCCGCAGCCGGGACTAGCTACGAGCAGTACTTC.

This clonotype was picked up one time. The CDR3 here is CASNPSGRYTGELFF. In DNA form, the CDR3 reads TGTGCCAGCAATCCCTCCGGGAGGTACACCGGGGAGCTGTTTTTT. V is TRBV12-3 or TRBV12-4 and J is TRBJ2-2; 7 nucleotides align to TRBD2. With V trimmed by 7 bases and J by 3 bases, 8 bases remained unmatched. The CDR3 totals 15 residues.

The chain couples TRBV2 to TRBJ2-3; TRBD2 is a possible D gene (6 bases). V shed 7 bases and J shed 8 bases, with 16 bases lying between them. Per the germline V gene, CDR1 is SNHLY and CDR2 is FYNNEI. This CDR3 comprises 13 residues. The CDR3 loop is CASKPTSFTTQYF. The CDR3 DNA follows: TGTGCCAGCAAGCCCACTAGCTTTACTACGCAGTATTTT.

V usage is TRBV12-3 or TRBV12-4 and J usage is TRBJ1-2; 8 bases are shared with TRBD1. This CDR3 comprises 15 residues. Unmatched junction bases numbered 9, after V lost 5 bases and J lost 4 bases. The CDR3 loop reads CASSLQGAGPYGYTF. CDR3 sequence (DNA): TGTGCCAGCAGTCTTCAGGGGGCCGGCCCCTATGGCTACACCTTC.

This clonotype has a handful of counts. This chain joins TRBV12-5 and TRBJ2-1; 11 bases line up with TRBD2. Germline loops: CDR1 LGHNT, CDR2 FRNRAP. The trim removed 3 bases at V and 8 bases at J, leaving 6 bases unmatched. This CDR3 spans 15 amino acids. The CDR3 is CASGFLLAGVHEQFF. CDR3 in DNA: TGTGCTAGTGGTTTCTTACTAGCGGGAGTTCATGAGCAGTTCTTC.

Only a few counts were recorded for this clonotype. The V and J genes are TRBV6-5 and TRBJ2-3; D is possibly TRBD1 or TRBD2 (6 bases each). This CDR3 is 13 amino acids long. V was clipped by 7 bases and J by 4 bases, with 12 bases between them. The germline V gene encodes CDR1 MNHEY and CDR2 SVGAGI. This CDR3 is CASIKGGSDTQYF. DNA of the CDR3: TGTGCCAGCATCAAAGGGGGGTCAGATACGCAGTATTTT.

This chain connects TRBV6-4 to TRBJ2-5, with 7 positions matching TRBD1. Germline V gene sequence: CDR1 MRHNA, CDR2 SNTAGT. This CDR3 has 16 amino acids. The V gene end was trimmed by 6 bases and the J gene end by 4 bases; junction bases not matched to a gene: 14. The CDR3 DNA is TGTGCCAGCAGGGGGGACAGAGACTTCTGGGGAGAGACCCAGTACTTC. As protein: CASRGDRDFWGETQYF.

The chain joins TRBV6-5 to TRBJ1-5, with TRBD1 as a possible D gene (5 bases). Germline V gives CDR1 MNHEY, CDR2 SVGAGI. V gave up 0 bases and J gave up 4 bases, with 7 bases separating them. CDR3 length: 14 residues. CDR3 residues: CASSYSRGNQPQHF. The CDR3 coding sequence is TGTGCCAGCAGTTACTCTCGGGGGAATCAGCCCCAGCATTTT.